The entry that follows covers one TCR beta chain sequence. Use of 60 Vbeta and 13 Jbeta primers characterized the PCR. TCRdb's copy holds only in-frame clones and misses some; the assay was immunoSEQ multiplex PCR. The table includes 100,000 to 150,000 clones, more than 15% detected once. The source of the sample is a study of cytomegalovirus exposure and HLA in healthy donors. This clonotype was sampled from a female donor in good health and CMV-seropositive. The sequencing sample was made of PBMCs.

The CDR3 sequence: CASSSGPQGMGNEAFF. Here the CDR3 DNA reads TGTGCCAGCAGCTCTGGCCCCCAGGGTATGGGTAATGAAGCTTTCTTT. This chain connects TRBV7-6 to TRBJ1-1, with a possible D match to TRBD1 (5 bases). CDR1 is SGHVS and CDR2 is FNYEAQ in the germline V gene. CDR3 length: 16 residues. V was cut by 4 bases and J by 7 bases, with 22 bases left in between.